This T cell receptor (beta chain) appears in the sequencing data of a study of T cell changes during pregnancy in multiple sclerosis. The data were produced by immunoSEQ multiplex PCR, yet TCRdb's version contains in-frame clones alone and is incomplete. The table has roughly 75,000 clones, about 93% seen once. This TCR was recovered from a female donor in good health, enrolled as a control in a pregnancy study. The material was peripheral blood, obtained after pregnancy.

The chain's CDR3 is CASTKERDSKKQPQHF. The CDR3 DNA reads TGCGCCAGCACCAAAGAACGGGACAGCAAAAAACAGCCCCAGCATTTT. The gene calls are TRBV4-1 and TRBJ1-5; 7 positions match TRBD1. V trimming: 7 bases; J trimming: 7 bases; junction bases outside the gene matches: 16. This CDR3 has 16 amino acids. Germline V gives CDR1 MGHRA, CDR2 YSYEKL.